This T cell receptor beta chain was observed in a study of T cell clonality in common variable immunodeficiency. Data came from immunoSEQ multiplex PCR; TCRdb stores just in-frame clones and leaves some out. This repertoire lists 20,000 to 25,000 clones without singletons; 2% to 2.5% sits in the top ten. General study points: Reportedly, TCR beta sequences from common variable immunodeficiency showed fewer deletions and N-nucleotide insertions.

This clone was recorded at least ten times. As yet, its antigen is unknown. The read falls 3 residues short of the CDR3 end, and the missing part is taken from the germline J gene. Aged about 8 to 64 years, CVID subjects averaged about 38 years old. This CDR3 contains 16 residues. V lost 8 bases and J 7 bases, leaving 23 bases between the germline ends. Germline assignment: CDR1 LNHDA and CDR2 SQIVND (reference sequence). What was sequenced was peripheral blood mononuclear cells. The receptor was derived from a human donor with common variable immunodeficiency. The chain uses TRBV19 and TRBJ1-4, with D possibly being TRBD1 (5 bases). The chain's CDR3 is CASGIGGVSSGEKLFF. CDR3 DNA (partial): TGTGCCAGTGGAATCGGGGGGGTCAGTTCTGGTGAAAAA.